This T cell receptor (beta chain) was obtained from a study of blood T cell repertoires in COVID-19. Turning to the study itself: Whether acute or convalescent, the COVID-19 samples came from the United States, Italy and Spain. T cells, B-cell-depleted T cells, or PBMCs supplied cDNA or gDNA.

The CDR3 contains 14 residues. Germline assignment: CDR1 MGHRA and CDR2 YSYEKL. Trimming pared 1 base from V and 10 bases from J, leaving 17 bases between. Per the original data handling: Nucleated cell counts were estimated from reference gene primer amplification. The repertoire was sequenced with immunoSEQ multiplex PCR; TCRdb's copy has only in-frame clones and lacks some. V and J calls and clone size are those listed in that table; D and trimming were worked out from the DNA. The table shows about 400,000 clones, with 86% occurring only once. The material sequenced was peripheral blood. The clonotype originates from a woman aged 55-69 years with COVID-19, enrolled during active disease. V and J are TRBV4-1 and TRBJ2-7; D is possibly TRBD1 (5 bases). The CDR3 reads CASSQVTSRTKQYF. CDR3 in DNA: TGCGCCAGCAGCCAAGTTACTTCAAGGACAAAACAGTACTTC.